This T cell receptor (beta chain) was found in a study of spatial heterogeneity in lung cancer (dated by TCRdb to between 2018 and 2020). The study in broad terms: More beta-chain than alpha-chain transcripts were consistently detected, likely reflecting higher beta-chain transcript abundance. In the raw uncorrected reads, each unique combination of TCR and UMI appeared more than ten times on average. TCR alpha and beta repertoires were quantitatively compared across multiple tumor regions, matched nontumor lung and blood in non-small cell lung cancer. TCR repertoire features were related to nonsynonymous mutation counts determined by whole-exome sequencing of tumor tissue. Both alpha and beta chains were TCR-sequenced in hundreds of tumor regions, around 65 matched nontumor lung samples and some 56 PBMC samples obtained at surgery. On the study overall, not on this receptor specifically: Additional single-cell paired TCR alpha and beta sequencing was considered necessary to confirm, at a functional level, the hypothesis that regional TCRs recognize regional mutations. Ubiquitous expanded tumor TCRs were found in blood more often at tumor resection than at routine follow-up.

Preparation of the library involved 5' RACE. The reads were generated on a NextSeq 500. The TCR library protocol attached a unique molecular identifier to each TCR cDNA molecule to allow correction of PCR and sequencing errors. Turning to the authors' computational methods: TCR identification, UMI-based error correction and CDR3 extraction were performed with Decombinator tools. TCRs above a frequency of 2 per 1,000, corresponding to the top 1% of the tumor frequency distribution, were defined as expanded. Renyi diversity was computed with the R vegan package after each repertoire had been subsampled 100 times to 5,000 TCRs. To build CDR3 similarity networks, amino acid triplet string-kernel similarity was used, and CDR3s were connected when their pairwise similarity was above 0.82. Through fastp at Q25 and MiXCR, TCRdb rebuilt clones from the public reads, retaining in-frame beta chains. Rows with one shared CDR3 protein collapse into an entry with the most common genes and DNA. The V and J calls follow TCRdb's processing rather than the paper's. The sample profile shows more than 30,000 distinct CDR3 sequences; under 7% of them were found once. In total, the top ten clones hold more than 9% of the sample.

The CDR3 covers 15 residues, taking in both the cysteine and the phenylalanine. Of the read, only the CDR3 DNA is kept; its 45 bases are in frame from base 1. For CDR1 and CDR2, the germline V gene lists MDHEN and SYDVKM. V loses 5 bases, J loses 0 bases, and the germline ends lie 14 bases apart. The table lists this clonotype with many counts. Its antigen has not been determined. No per-base quality is available; no much larger clone lies one base away. This specimen's time point label, per the study, means: sample taken at primary tumor resection. Without any cell sorting, TCR sequencing was performed on whole RNA extracted either from tumor and nontumor lung tissue or from cryopreserved PBMC samples. Samples were obtained from 70 to 85 patients with early-stage, untreated non-small cell lung cancer from the lung TRACERx cohort. Only patients for whom sufficient RNA was available from at least two tumor regions were selected for TCR sequencing.

The receptor was isolated from a male donor with early-stage non-small cell lung cancer. Here the chain combines TRBV28 and TRBJ2-7; the best D guess is TRBD2, with 5 bases matching. The sequencing used PBMCs, collected at surgery. For the CDR3, the sequence is CASSTRNSRSYEQYF. The nucleotides are TGTGCCAGCAGTACTAGAAACAGCCGCTCCTACGAGCAGTACTTC. With all but the CDR3 taken from the reference TRBV28 and TRBJ2-7 genes, the full variable domain is: DVKVTQSSRYLVKRTGEKVFLECVQDMDHENMFWYRQDPGLGLRLIYFSYDVKMKEKGDIPEGYSVSREKKERFSLILESASTNQTSMYLCASSTRNSRSYEQYFGPGTRLTVT.